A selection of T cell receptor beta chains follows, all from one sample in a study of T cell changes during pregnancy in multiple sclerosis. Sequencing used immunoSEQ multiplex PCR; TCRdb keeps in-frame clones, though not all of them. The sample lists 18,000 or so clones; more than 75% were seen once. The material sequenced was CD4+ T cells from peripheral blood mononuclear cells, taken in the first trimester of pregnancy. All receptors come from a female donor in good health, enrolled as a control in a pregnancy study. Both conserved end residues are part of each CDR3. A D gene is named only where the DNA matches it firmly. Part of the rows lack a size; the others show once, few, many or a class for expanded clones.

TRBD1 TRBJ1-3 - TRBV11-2 TGTGCCAGCAGCCGACAGGGGGCCGGAAACACCATATATTTT CASSRQGAGNTIYF
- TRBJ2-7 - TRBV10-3 TGTGCCATCACCGGAGGGATAGGCGAGCAGTACTTC CAITGGIGEQYF
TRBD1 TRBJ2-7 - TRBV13 TGTGCCAGCAGCTGGGACAGGGGATACGAGCAGTACTTC CASSWDRGYEQYF
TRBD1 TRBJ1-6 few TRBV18 TGTGCCAGCTCACCCACCAAGACAGGGGGCGTTTCACCCCTCCACTTT CASSPTKTGGVSPLHF
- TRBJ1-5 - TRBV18 TGTGCCAGCTCACCGGGTACAGGGACCTCAGCGGCCCAGCATTTT CASSPGTGTSAAQHF
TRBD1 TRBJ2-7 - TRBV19 TGTGCCAGTAGTGCCGGGACAGGAAGCTCCTACGAGCAGTACTTC CASSAGTGSSYEQYF
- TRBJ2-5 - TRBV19 TGTGCCACTATTTCGGGTGAGACCCAGTACTTC CATISGETQYF
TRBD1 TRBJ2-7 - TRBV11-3 TGTGCCAGCAGCTGGGACAGGGGGTCCGAGCAGTACTTC CASSWDRGSEQYF
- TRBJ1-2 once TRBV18 TGTGCCAGCTCAGATAGGACAGAAAGTTTTTATGGCTACACCTTC CASSDRTESFYGYTF
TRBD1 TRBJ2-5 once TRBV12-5 TGTGCTAGTGGTTCTGGGACAGGGAATAATAGGTACCAAGAGACCCAGTACTTC CASGSGTGNNRYQETQYF
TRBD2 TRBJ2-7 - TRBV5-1 TGCGCCAGCAGCCCCGGACTAGCGGCCTCCTACGAGCAGTACTTC CASSPGLAASYEQYF
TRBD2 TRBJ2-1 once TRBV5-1 TGCGCCAGCAGCCAGACTAGCGGGGGGCACTCCTACAATGAGCAGTTCTTC CASSQTSGGHSYNEQFF
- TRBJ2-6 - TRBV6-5 TGTGCCAGCAGAGCCCGTGGGGCCAACGTCCTGACTTTC CASRARGANVLTF
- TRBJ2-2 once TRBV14 TGTGCCAGCAGTCCAAGGGGAACCGGGGAGCTGTTTTTT CASSPRGTGELFF
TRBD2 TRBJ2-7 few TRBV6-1 TGTGCCAGCAGTGAAGGGTTGAGTAGCGGGAGTTACGAGCAGTACTTC CASSEGLSSGSYEQYF
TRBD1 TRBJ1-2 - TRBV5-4 TGTGCCAGCAGCTTGAGTGGACAGGGTCGTGGCACCTTC CASSLSGQGRGTF
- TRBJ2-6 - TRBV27 TGTGCCAGCAGTTTATCTAGCTCTGGGGCCAACGTCCTGACTTTC CASSLSSSGANVLTF
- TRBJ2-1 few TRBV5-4 TGTGCCAGCAGCTTGATGGAGTTAGACAATGAGCAGTTCTTC CASSLMELDNEQFF
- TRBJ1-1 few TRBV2 TGTGCCAGCAGTGAGACTCCCCGGGACACTGAAGCTTTCTTT CASSETPRDTEAFF
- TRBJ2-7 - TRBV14 TGTGCCAGCAGCCAAGGCAGGTTAGACTACTACGAGCAGTACTTC CASSQGRLDYYEQYF
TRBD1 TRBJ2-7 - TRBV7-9 TGTGCCAGCAGCTCCGGGACAGGGGCGGGCTACGAGCAGTACTTC CASSSGTGAGYEQYF
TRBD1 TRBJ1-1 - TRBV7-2 TGTGCCAGCAGCCACGGACAGGGGGATGAAGCTTTCTTT CASSHGQGDEAFF
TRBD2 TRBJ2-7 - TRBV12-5 TGTGCTAGTGGTTTGGCTCGACTAGCGGGAATCCCCTCCTACGAGCAGTACTTC CASGLARLAGIPSYEQYF
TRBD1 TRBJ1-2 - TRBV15 TGTGCCACCAGCAGAGATTGGACAGGCTATGGCTACACCTTC CATSRDWTGYGYTF
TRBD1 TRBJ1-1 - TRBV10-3 TGTGCCATCAGTGGTCGTGAGGGGGCCCCAGAATTGAACACTGAAGCTTTCTTT CAISGREGAPELNTEAFF
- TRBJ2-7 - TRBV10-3 TGTGCCATCCTGAGGACAGGCGGGACCTACGAGCAGTACTTC CAILRTGGTYEQYF
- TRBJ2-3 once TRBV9 TGTGCCAGCAGCGTAGGGCGGGACTCTCTCACAGATACGCAGTATTTT CASSVGRDSLTDTQYF
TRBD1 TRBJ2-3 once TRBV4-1 TGCGCCAGCAGCCCACGACAGGGGAGCACAGATACGCAGTATTTT CASSPRQGSTDTQYF
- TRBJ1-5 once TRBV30 TGTGCCTGGAGTGTAGGGCAGGGGAATCAGCCCCAGCATTTT CAWSVGQGNQPQHF
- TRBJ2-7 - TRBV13 TGTGCCAGCAGCTTATTGGGGGGCTACGAGCAGTACTTC CASSLLGGYEQYF